These 29 T cell receptor beta chains were sequenced from one sample in a study of blood T cell repertoires in COVID-19. Generated by immunoSEQ multiplex PCR, the TCRdb table keeps only in-frame clones and is missing some. This table holds 310,000 or so clones, roughly 89% found once. The source material was PBMCs or T cells enriched from blood (not recorded which). All receptors come from a woman younger than 30 who had recovered from COVID-19.

The chain has TRBV7-2 and TRBJ2-1; TRBD2 is a possible D gene (5 bases). Germline V lookup: CDR1 SGHTA, CDR2 FQGNSA. The V end was cut by 5 bases, the J end by 10 bases, with 15 bases between. The CDR3 is 13 amino acids. CDR3 DNA: TGTGCCAGCAGCGCGTTTCTAGCTGGGGAGCAGTTCTTC. It translates to CASSAFLAGEQFF.

J is TRBJ1-6 and V is TRBV5-6; D is possibly TRBD1 (5 bases). Germline loops: CDR1 SGHDT, CDR2 YYEEEE. V gave up 4 bases and J gave up 10 bases, with 15 bases separating them. This CDR3 region has 14 residues. The CDR3 DNA reads as TGTGCCAGCAGCATCAGACAGTTTGGCTCACCCCTCCACTTT. It encodes CASSIRQFGSPLHF.

The rearrangement links TRBV19 to TRBJ1-1; D is possibly TRBD1 (5 bases). CDR1 and CDR2 (germline): LNHDA, SQIVND (reference sequence). The CDR3 is made up of 13 amino acids. The V end lost 3 bases, the J end lost 8 bases, and 13 bases lay between the germline ends. The CDR3 nucleotides read TGTGCCAGTAGTATGACAGCCCGGGCGGAAGCTTTCTTT. Protein: CASSMTARAEAFF.

V is TRBV7-9 and J is TRBJ2-4; weak D call: TRBD1 (5 bases). Germline-derived CDR1 and CDR2 are SEHNR and FQNEAQ (reference sequence). V was pared by 1 base and J by 1 base, with 5 bases between. There are 14 residues in the CDR3. CDR3: CASSLEGAKNIQYF. The DNA of the CDR3 is TGTGCCAGCAGCTTAGAGGGGGCCAAAAACATTCAGTACTTC.

The rearrangement links TRBV15 to TRBJ2-5, with 7 bases that match TRBD2. This CDR3 has 15 amino acids. Looked up from germline, CDR1 is LNHNV and CDR2 is YYDKDF (reference sequence). Trimming removed 8 bases from V and 5 bases from J; junction bases left unmatched: 14. The CDR3 here is CATRVRTSGGETQYF. The CDR3 nucleotides read TGTGCCACCCGGGTCCGGACTAGTGGTGGGGAGACCCAGTACTTC.

This clone was detected a few times. The V gene is TRBV7-3, the J gene TRBJ1-1; D remains unclear. Germline V gene lookup returns CDR1 SGHTA and CDR2 FQGTGA. The CDR3 extends over 21 amino acids. V lost 3 bases to trimming and J lost 10 bases, with 39 bases between them. For the CDR3, the DNA is TGTGCCAGCAGCTTGAGTCTTCGGATGACGGCAGAGTGGGTGTCCGGGGTTGGAGCTTTCTTT. It encodes CASSLSLRMTAEWVSGVGAFF. Full variable domain (rest looked up from reference TRBV7-3 and TRBJ1-1): GAGVSQTPSNKVTEKGKYVELRCDPISGHTALYWYRQSLGQGPEFLIYFQGTGAADDSGLPNDRFFAVRPEGSVSTLKIQRTERGDSAVYLCASSLSLRMTAEWVSGVGAFFGQGTRLTVV.

The chain combines TRBV28 with TRBJ1-2, with TRBD1 matching over 7 bases. With 4 bases clipped from V and 0 bases from J, the junction kept 11 bases outside the gene matches. The germline V gene encodes CDR1 MDHEN and CDR2 SYDVKM. The CDR3 has 17 residues. The CDR3 region has the DNA TGTGCCAGCAGTTCCGCCATCCACAGGGGAGCTAACTATGGCTACACCTTC. Its translation is CASSSAIHRGANYGYTF.

This clone has just one count. This chain links TRBV7-9 with TRBJ2-5; D is undetermined. V was pared by 5 bases and J by 1 base, with 11 bases between. This CDR3 is built from 14 residues. Germline CDR1 is SEHNR and CDR2 is FQNEAQ (reference sequence). CDR3 in amino acids: CASSQTTPQETQYF. The CDR3 nucleotides read TGTGCCAGCAGCCAAACTACCCCCCAAGAGACCCAGTACTTC.

V gene TRBV10-3 combines with J gene TRBJ1-6; possible D gene TRBD1, 6 bases. Germline lookup yields CDR1 ENHRY and CDR2 SYGVKD. V lost 10 bases to trimming and J lost 2 bases, with 12 bases between them. This CDR3 is built from 14 residues. In DNA form, the CDR3 reads TGTGCCAGCCAACAGGGTACCTATAATTCACCCCTCCACTTT. Its protein is CASQQGTYNSPLHF.

This chain joins TRBV18 and TRBJ2-3; D is perhaps TRBD2 (6 bases). Per the germline V gene, CDR1 is KGHSH and CDR2 is LQKENI. Between the trimmed V and J ends, which lost 3 bases and 3 bases, there was a span of 22 bases. The CDR3 covers 18 residues. CDR3 protein: CASSPIFSDPGGTDTQYF. In DNA, the CDR3 is TGTGCCAGCTCACCTATTTTCTCGGACCCCGGGGGAACAGATACGCAGTATTTT.

This clone was observed a single time. The chain carries TRBV9 and TRBJ2-3; 7 bases are a match to TRBD2. Germline V gives CDR1 SGDLS, CDR2 YYNGEE. The CDR3 extends over 14 amino acids. V lost 3 bases, J lost 5 bases, and 6 bases stayed unmatched. The CDR3 is CASSASGKLDTQYF. Written as DNA, the CDR3 is TGTGCCAGCAGCGCGAGCGGGAAGCTAGATACGCAGTATTTT. The whole variable domain, filled in from reference TRBV9 and TRBJ2-3, reads DSGVTQTPKHLITATGQRVTLRCSPRSGDLSVYWYQQSLDQGLQFLIQYYNGEERAKGNILERFSAQQFPDLHSELNLSSLELGDSALYFCASSASGKLDTQYFGPGTRLTVL.

The V gene is TRBV19, the J gene TRBJ1-5; D is possibly TRBD1 (5 bases). CDR3 size: 17 residues. Trimming stripped 6 bases from V and 1 base from J, with 19 bases between. Germline CDR1 reads LNHDA; CDR2 reads SQIVND (reference sequence). The CDR3 sequence is CASSIALDRGSNQPQHF. Written as DNA, the CDR3 is TGTGCCAGTAGCATTGCTCTCGACAGAGGCAGCAATCAGCCCCAGCATTTT.

This rearrangement joins TRBV6-5 to TRBJ2-7; 8 nucleotides line up with TRBD2. CDR1 is MNHEY and CDR2 is SVGAGI in the germline V gene. The CDR3 spans 15 residues. V dropped 1 base and J dropped 5; count of bases not matched to a gene: 7. The DNA for the CDR3 is TGTGCCAGCAGTTACTTTTTCGCGGGAGGTCACGAGCAGTACTTC. Translated, it gives CASSYFFAGGHEQYF.

The rearrangement joins TRBV20-1 to TRBJ2-5; D is unclear. CDR3 length: 11 amino acids. Looked up from germline, CDR1 is DFQATT and CDR2 is SNEGSKA (reference sequence). Between the trimmed V and J ends, which lost 7 bases and 2 bases, there was a span of 8 bases. CDR3 coding DNA: TGCAGTGTCCAGGCTCAAGAGACCCAGTACTTC. It yields the protein CSVQAQETQYF.

This clone was seen a single time. This chain joins TRBV6-5 and TRBJ1-6; no clear D. This CDR3 has 13 amino acids. V lost 7 bases to trimming and J lost 6 bases, with 10 bases between them. Germline V lookup: CDR1 MNHEY, CDR2 SVGAGI. The CDR3 region has the DNA TGTGCCAGCATCCCGAAGCTTAATTCACCCCTCCACTTT. Translating it yields CASIPKLNSPLHF.

J is TRBJ2-5 and V is TRBV19, with D possibly matching TRBD2 (6 bases). V shed 1 base and J shed 2 bases, with 14 bases lying between them. The CDR3 totals 16 residues. CDR1 is LNHDA, CDR2 SQIVND, per germline (reference sequence). The chain's CDR3 is CASSIVWGGVQETQYF. For the CDR3, the DNA is TGTGCCAGTAGTATAGTTTGGGGCGGGGTACAAGAGACCCAGTACTTC. The variable domain in full, completed from reference TRBV19 and TRBJ2-5, reads DGGITQSPKYLFRKEGQNVTLSCEQNLNHDAMYWYRQDPGQGLRLIYYSQIVNDFQKGDIAEGYSVSREKKESFPLTVTSAQKNPTAFYLCASSIVWGGVQETQYFGPGTRLLVL.

The rearrangement uses TRBV28 and TRBJ1-5, with D uncertain. Germline V gene sequence: CDR1 MDHEN, CDR2 SYDVKM. The CDR3 loop spans 12 amino acids. Deletions cut 6 bases from V and 7 bases from J, with 10 bases between. The CDR3 protein is CASSPQYQPQHF. CDR3 coding DNA: TGTGCCAGCAGCCCCCAGTACCAGCCCCAGCATTTT. The full variable domain, in which reference TRBV28 and TRBJ1-5 provide the parts outside the CDR3, is DVKVTQSSRYLVKRTGEKVFLECVQDMDHENMFWYRQDPGLGLRLIYFSYDVKMKEKGDIPEGYSVSREKKERFSLILESASTNQTSMYLCASSPQYQPQHFGDGTRLSIL.

The genes are TRBV16 and TRBJ2-6, with D perhaps TRBD1 (5 bases). Looked up from germline, CDR1 is KGHSY and CDR2 is FQNENV. The CDR3 is 15 amino acids. Trimming shortened V by 2 bases and J by 2 bases, and 7 bases separated the two germline ends. This CDR3 is CASSQLRAGANVLTF. CDR3 DNA: TGTGCCAGCAGCCAACTCAGGGCTGGGGCCAACGTCCTGACTTTC.

The chain carries TRBV11-2 and TRBJ2-7; D is uncertain. Germline lookup yields CDR1 SGHAT and CDR2 FQNNGV. Trimming removed 3 bases at V and 2 bases at J, with 5 bases between. The CDR3 is 12 amino acids. In DNA, the CDR3 is TGTGCCAGCAGCTTCCAGGCCTACGAGCAGTACTTC. Translated, it gives CASSFQAYEQYF.

This sequence joins TRBV7-3 and TRBJ2-1, with D perhaps matching TRBD1 (6 bases). Germline CDR1 and CDR2: SGHTA and FQGTGA. Trimming cost V 4 bases and J 4 bases, with 17 bases left between them. The length of the CDR3 is 16 residues. This chain's CDR3 is CASSSFAGTTYNEQFF. The CDR3 nucleotides are TGTGCCAGCAGCTCCTTTGCAGGGACAACTTACAATGAGCAGTTCTTC.

The chain uses TRBV12-3 or TRBV12-4 and TRBJ2-1; TRBD2 might be the D (6 bases). Deletions cut 6 bases from V and 2 bases from J, with 8 bases between. There are 13 residues in the CDR3. The CDR3 reads CASRGGPYNEQFF. For the CDR3, the DNA is TGTGCCAGCAGGGGGGGACCCTACAATGAGCAGTTCTTC.

This clone occurred once. CDR3 in amino acids: CASSLARASYGYTF. CDR3 sequence (DNA): TGTGCCAGCAGCTTAGCGCGGGCCTCCTATGGCTACACCTTC. The chain carries TRBV7-8 and TRBJ1-2; no reliable D call. The CDR3 is made up of 14 amino acids. Trimming left V 0 bases short and J 4 bases short, with 9 bases between. The germline CDR1 and CDR2 sequences are SGHVS and FQNEAQ. Full variable domain (rest looked up from reference TRBV7-8 and TRBJ1-2): GAGVSQSPRYKVAKRGQDVALRCDPISGHVSLFWYQQALGQGPEFLTYFQNEAQLDKSGLPSDRFFAERPEGSVSTLKIQRTQQEDSAVYLCASSLARASYGYTFGSGTRLTVV.

The rearrangement joins TRBV15 to TRBJ2-7; 8 bases are a match to TRBD2. This CDR3 region has 16 residues. The germline V gene has CDR1 LNHNV and CDR2 YYDKDF (reference sequence). J lost 3 bases, V lost 8 bases, and 15 bases had no gene match. The CDR3: CATSEGPGGAFYEQYF. The DNA of the CDR3 is TGTGCCACCTCCGAAGGTCCCGGGGGGGCATTCTACGAGCAGTACTTC.

The chain recombines TRBV9 with TRBJ2-1; 8 bases line up with TRBD1. This CDR3 spans 15 amino acids. Germline CDR1 and CDR2: SGDLS and YYNGEE. J lost 8 bases, V lost 3 bases, and 10 bases had no gene match. The CDR3 protein is CASSERQQGGDEQFF. The CDR3 DNA sequence: TGTGCCAGCAGCGAAAGACAACAGGGGGGCGATGAGCAGTTCTTC.

The J gene is TRBJ1-3, the V gene TRBV4-1, with a tentative D call TRBD1 (6 bases). Between the trimmed V and J ends, which lost 0 bases and 0 bases, there was a span of 12 bases. Germline V gene lookup returns CDR1 MGHRA and CDR2 YSYEKL. The CDR3 spans 17 residues. As DNA, the CDR3 is TGCGCCAGCAGCCAAGATTTGGGCAGGGGCTCTGGAAACACCATATATTTT. Its protein is CASSQDLGRGSGNTIYF.

This chain joins TRBV5-1 and TRBJ2-1; 7 bases align to TRBD2. The V gene end was trimmed by 1 base and the J gene end by 3 bases; junction bases not matched to a gene: 4. Per germline, CDR1 SGHRS and CDR2 YFSETQ. The length of the CDR3 is 15 residues. DNA of the CDR3: TGCGCCAGCAGCTTGCCGGGAGGATACTACAATGAGCAGTTCTTC. Translated, it gives CASSLPGGYYNEQFF.

This chain links TRBV9 with TRBJ2-3, with D uncertain. The CDR3 loop spans 18 amino acids. Germline V gives CDR1 SGDLS, CDR2 YYNGEE. V shed 0 bases and J shed 2 bases, with 19 bases lying between them. The CDR3 loop reads CASSVATPTRANTDTQYF. In DNA form, the CDR3 reads TGTGCCAGCAGCGTAGCTACCCCTACTCGAGCGAACACAGATACGCAGTATTTT.

The V and J genes are TRBV12-3 or TRBV12-4 and TRBJ2-1, with D perhaps TRBD2 (5 bases). The CDR3 is made up of 13 amino acids. Trimming shortened V by 7 bases and J by 6 bases, and 13 bases separated the two germline ends. CDR3 coding DNA: TGTGCCAGCATACCAGCCGAGGGCAATGAGCAGTTCTTC. This gives the protein CASIPAEGNEQFF.

The chain has TRBV28 and TRBJ2-3; 7 bases map to TRBD2. Germline trimming cut 6 bases from V and 2 bases from J; bases unmatched to any gene: 8. The germline V gene encodes CDR1 MDHEN and CDR2 SYDVKM. The CDR3 consists of 15 residues. The CDR3 is CASRRTGDYTDTQYF. CDR3 DNA sequence: TGTGCCAGCAGAAGAACGGGGGACTACACAGATACGCAGTATTTT. The whole variable domain, filled in from reference TRBV28 and TRBJ2-3, reads DVKVTQSSRYLVKRTGEKVFLECVQDMDHENMFWYRQDPGLGLRLIYFSYDVKMKEKGDIPEGYSVSREKKERFSLILESASTNQTSMYLCASRRTGDYTDTQYFGPGTRLTVL.